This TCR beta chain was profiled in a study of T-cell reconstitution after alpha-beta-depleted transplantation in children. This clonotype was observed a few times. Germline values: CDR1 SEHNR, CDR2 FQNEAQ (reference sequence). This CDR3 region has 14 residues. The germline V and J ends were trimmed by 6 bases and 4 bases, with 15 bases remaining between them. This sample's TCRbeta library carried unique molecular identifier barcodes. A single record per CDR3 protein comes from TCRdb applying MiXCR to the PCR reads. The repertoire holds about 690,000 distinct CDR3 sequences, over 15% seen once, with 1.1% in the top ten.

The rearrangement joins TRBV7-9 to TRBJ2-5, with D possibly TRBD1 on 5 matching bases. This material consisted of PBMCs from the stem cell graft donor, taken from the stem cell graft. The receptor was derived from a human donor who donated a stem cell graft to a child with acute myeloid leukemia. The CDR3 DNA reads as TGTGCCAGCAGAGAGACAGCCTTAGGAGAGACCCAGTACTTC. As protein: CASRETALGETQYF.